This record looks at one T cell receptor (beta chain) sequence and its context. Sampling of each patient yielded between 1 and 8 specimens, collected pretreatment and on-treatment. Trimming stripped 3 bases from V and 2 bases from J, with 12 bases between. The CDR3 covers 14 residues. The germline V gene encodes CDR1 SGHNT and CDR2 YYREEE (reference sequence). TCRdb's copy holds only in-frame clones and misses some; the assay was immunoSEQ multiplex PCR. Here the sample spans under 55,000 clones, 84% being singletons. The data stem from a study of PD-L1 blockade in urothelial cancer. About the research overall: Each patient had 0 to 3 earlier chemotherapy regimens. At 6 weeks and at 3 weeks (second dose) after treatment start, blood was analyzed.

Sequencing was performed on PBMCs, taken around atezolizumab (anti-PD-L1) treatment. The receptor was derived from a man aged 40-50 years with urothelial cancer. This sequence joins TRBV5-4 and TRBJ2-7; D is perhaps TRBD1 (5 bases). CDR3 DNA sequence: TGTGCCAGCAGCTCTACAGGAACGGCCTACGAGCAGTACTTC. Protein: CASSSTGTAYEQYF.